One sample yielded the 29 T cell receptor beta chains listed below, sequenced in a study of CD8 T cells in ankylosing spondylitis. MiXCR, applied by TCRdb to the 5' RACE reads, yields one record per CDR3 protein. The repertoire holds tens of thousands of distinct CDR3 sequences, with less than 4% as singletons. Sequenced sample: blood, either unsorted or a sorted T cell fraction (not recorded which). The source is a male donor with ankylosing spondylitis or in good health (not recorded which).

This clonotype showed up many times. This chain links TRBV9 with TRBJ1-3; no clear D. The ends were cut back, 3 bases at V and 8 bases at J, with 15 bases in the middle. The V gene's germline CDR1 is SGDLS and CDR2 YYNGEE. The CDR3 totals 14 residues. The CDR3 DNA sequence: TGTGCCAGCAGCGGAGGAGGCGGGCCGGACACCATATATTTT. It yields the protein CASSGGGGPDTIYF.

There are many counts of this clonotype. The chain is built from TRBV9 and TRBJ1-4, with 7 bases that match TRBD1. CDR1 is SGDLS and CDR2 is YYNGEE in the germline V gene. Trimming cost V 3 bases and J 7 bases; bases outside gene matches: 9. CDR3 length: 15 residues. The CDR3 DNA sequence: TGTGCCAGCAGCGCGGCAGGGGGACTACTTGAAAAACTGTTTTTT. Protein product: CASSAAGGLLEKLFF.

This clonotype was counted many times. The chain couples TRBV9 to TRBJ2-2, with D unclear. Germline CDR1 is SGDLS and CDR2 is YYNGEE. With 0 bases removed from V and 3 bases from J, the gap between germline ends came to 6 bases. This CDR3 region has 14 residues. CDR3: CASSVGLYTGELFF. CDR3 nucleotide sequence: TGTGCCAGCAGCGTAGGACTCTACACCGGGGAGCTGTTTTTT. The whole variable domain, filled in from reference TRBV9 and TRBJ2-2, reads DSGVTQTPKHLITATGQRVTLRCSPRSGDLSVYWYQQSLDQGLQFLIQYYNGEERAKGNILERFSAQQFPDLHSELNLSSLELGDSALYFCASSVGLYTGELFFGEGSRLTVL.

The sample holds many counts of this clonotype. This chain connects TRBV9 to TRBJ2-3; TRBD2 agrees at 13 bases. CDR3 length: 17 amino acids. CDR1 SGDLS and CDR2 YYNGEE come from the germline V gene. V dropped 2 bases and J dropped 2; count of bases not matched to a gene: 5. DNA of the CDR3: TGTGCCAGCAGCGTTAGACTAGCGGGGGGACTCACAGATACGCAGTATTTT. Residues: CASSVRLAGGLTDTQYF. Full variable domain (rest looked up from reference TRBV9 and TRBJ2-3): DSGVTQTPKHLITATGQRVTLRCSPRSGDLSVYWYQQSLDQGLQFLIQYYNGEERAKGNILERFSAQQFPDLHSELNLSSLELGDSALYFCASSVRLAGGLTDTQYFGPGTRLTVL.

This clonotype appeared many times. The V gene is TRBV9, the J gene TRBJ1-6, with TRBD1 matching over 8 bases. J lost 5 bases, V lost 2 bases, and 6 bases had no gene match. Germline V CDR1 and CDR2: SGDLS, YYNGEE. This CDR3 spans 16 amino acids. In DNA form, the CDR3 reads TGTGCCAGCAGCGTCGCAGGGGACAGGAATAATTCACCCCTCCACTTT. It codes for CASSVAGDRNNSPLHF. Based on the CDR3 plus reference TRBV9 and TRBJ1-6, the full variable domain is DSGVTQTPKHLITATGQRVTLRCSPRSGDLSVYWYQQSLDQGLQFLIQYYNGEERAKGNILERFSAQQFPDLHSELNLSSLELGDSALYFCASSVAGDRNNSPLHFGNGTRLTVT.

The table lists this clonotype with many counts. V is TRBV9 and J is TRBJ2-3, with D hard to call. Germline V gene lookup returns CDR1 SGDLS and CDR2 YYNGEE. V was trimmed by 0 bases and J by 5 bases, leaving 13 bases between them. CDR3 size: 15 residues. The CDR3 spells CASSVAASSEDTQYF. CDR3 bases: TGTGCCAGCAGCGTAGCGGCTAGTAGTGAAGATACGCAGTATTTT.

Many counts were recorded for this clonotype. The chain links TRBV9 to TRBJ2-6; D perhaps matches TRBD1 (5 bases). V lost 0 bases, J lost 0 bases, and 10 bases lay in between. This CDR3 comprises 17 residues. From germline, CDR1 is SGDLS and CDR2 YYNGEE. CDR3 in DNA: TGTGCCAGCAGCGTAGGACAGTACGGCTCTGGGGCCAACGTCCTGACTTTC. As protein: CASSVGQYGSGANVLTF.

The table lists this clonotype with many counts. CDR3 region: CASSVYTSGKTNTGELFF. The CDR3 DNA reads as TGTGCCAGCAGCGTATATACTAGCGGGAAAACGAACACCGGGGAGCTGTTTTTT. The chain couples TRBV9 to TRBJ2-2; 10 nucleotides match TRBD2. V was pared by 1 base and J by 0 bases, with 6 bases of the junction left unmatched. The CDR3 has 18 residues. CDR1 is SGDLS, CDR2 YYNGEE, per germline.

This clonotype was picked up many times. V is TRBV9 and J is TRBJ2-2; 10 bases map to TRBD1. The CDR3 spans 15 residues. Germline V CDR1 and CDR2: SGDLS, YYNGEE. The junction had 6 bases not matched to a gene; V was cut back by 4 bases and J by 6 bases. The CDR3 DNA is TGTGCCAGCAGCCCGACCGGGACAGGGGCCGGGGAGCTGTTTTTT. Translation: CASSPTGTGAGELFF.

Regarding this clonotype: A much more abundant neighbour one base away suggests this may be a read error. J is TRBJ2-3 and V is TRBV9, with TRBD2 matching 7 bases. Germline V CDR1 and CDR2: SGDLS, YYNGEE. The CDR3 has 17 amino acids. CDR3 nucleotide sequence: TGTGCCAGCAGCGTAGGAGGGGCGGGGGTGATCACAGCTACGCAGTATTTT. Protein: CASSVGGAGVITATQYF.

This clonotype was counted ten times or more. The rearrangement joins TRBV9 to TRBJ2-6, with D unclear. This CDR3 spans 15 amino acids. The V end lost 0 bases, the J end lost 2 bases, and 6 bases lay between the germline ends. Germline CDR1 and CDR2: SGDLS and YYNGEE. The CDR3 spells CASSVDQPGANVLTF. The CDR3 region has the DNA TGTGCCAGCAGCGTAGACCAGCCTGGGGCCAACGTCCTGACTTTC. Full variable domain (outside the CDR3, taken from reference TRBV9 and TRBJ2-6): DSGVTQTPKHLITATGQRVTLRCSPRSGDLSVYWYQQSLDQGLQFLIQYYNGEERAKGNILERFSAQQFPDLHSELNLSSLELGDSALYFCASSVDQPGANVLTFGAGSRLTVL.

This clonotype came up many times. The chain joins TRBV9 to TRBJ2-5; 7 bases align to TRBD1. Per germline, CDR1 SGDLS and CDR2 YYNGEE. V shed 4 bases and J 2 bases; nucleotides not matched to a gene: 8. The CDR3 covers 15 residues. CDR3 bases: TGTGCCAGCAGCATATCGGGACAGAATCAAGAGACCCAGTACTTC. It translates to CASSISGQNQETQYF.

In this sample, this clonotype turned up many times. This chain connects TRBV9 to TRBJ2-1; the match to TRBD1 covers 7 bases. The CDR3 is 16 residues long. Germline trimming cut 1 base from V and 7 bases from J; bases unmatched to any gene: 11. The germline gives CDR1 SGDLS, CDR2 YYNGEE. In nucleotides, the CDR3 is TGTGCCAGCAGCGTAAGCGGTTCAGGGGGTTGGAATGAGCAGTTCTTC. Translation gives CASSVSGSGGWNEQFF.

This chain uses TRBV9 with TRBJ2-1, with TRBD2 as a possible D gene (6 bases). V was shortened by 3 bases and J by 0 bases, with 16 bases between the two germline ends. CDR1 is SGDLS, CDR2 YYNGEE, per germline. The CDR3 has 17 residues. The CDR3 is CASSARGDSSSYNEQFF. CDR3 nucleotide sequence: TGTGCCAGCAGCGCTAGAGGGGACTCGAGCTCCTACAATGAGCAGTTCTTC. Combining the CDR3 with reference TRBV9 and TRBJ2-1 gives the whole variable domain DSGVTQTPKHLITATGQRVTLRCSPRSGDLSVYWYQQSLDQGLQFLIQYYNGEERAKGNILERFSAQQFPDLHSELNLSSLELGDSALYFCASSARGDSSSYNEQFFGPGTRLTVL.

This clonotype was seen at least ten times. The rearrangement joins TRBV9 to TRBJ2-5; D is unresolved. CDR3 size: 14 residues. Trimming took off 4 bases at V and 1 base at J, with 11 bases between the two ends. Germline V CDR1 and CDR2: SGDLS, YYNGEE. CDR3 residues: CASSFGTIQETQYF. CDR3 coding DNA: TGTGCCAGCAGCTTCGGTACTATCCAAGAGACCCAGTACTTC. The complete variable domain, with remaining parts taken from reference TRBV9 and TRBJ2-5, reads DSGVTQTPKHLITATGQRVTLRCSPRSGDLSVYWYQQSLDQGLQFLIQYYNGEERAKGNILERFSAQQFPDLHSELNLSSLELGDSALYFCASSFGTIQETQYFGPGTRLLVL.

At least ten counts were recorded for this clonotype. The chain is built from TRBV9 and TRBJ2-3; TRBD2 agrees at 8 bases. Germline values: CDR1 SGDLS, CDR2 YYNGEE. J lost 3 bases, V lost 4 bases, and 16 bases had no gene match. The CDR3 has 18 residues. Here the CDR3 reads CASSPHGVGGGLTDTQYF. The CDR3 DNA reads as TGTGCCAGCAGCCCCCACGGGGTTGGCGGGGGGTTAACAGATACGCAGTATTTT.

This clonotype was seen only a few times. The chain is built from TRBV9 and TRBJ2-1; 8 nucleotides align to TRBD1. The CDR3 contains 15 residues. Germline V lookup: CDR1 SGDLS, CDR2 YYNGEE. The V gene end was trimmed by 4 bases and the J gene end by 11 bases; junction bases not matched to a gene: 14. CDR3 loop: CASSPHPPLRGQQFF. CDR3 DNA sequence: TGTGCCAGCAGCCCCCATCCCCCCCTCAGGGGGCAGCAGTTCTTC.

This clonotype was picked up many times. V usage is TRBV9 and J usage is TRBJ2-5; tentative D call: TRBD1 (5 bases). This CDR3 region has 14 residues. The germline V and J ends were trimmed by 3 bases and 5 bases, with 14 bases remaining between them. CDR1 is SGDLS, CDR2 YYNGEE, per germline. The CDR3 nucleotides are TGTGCCAGCAGCGCTTCAGGGTATGGCGAGACCCAGTACTTC. Protein sequence: CASSASGYGETQYF.

This clonotype appeared many times. The gene calls are TRBV9 and TRBJ2-5; no firm D call. The CDR3 runs to 13 residues. The V end lost 0 bases, the J end lost 3 bases, and 6 bases lay between the germline ends. Per the germline V gene, CDR1 is SGDLS and CDR2 is YYNGEE. The CDR3 loop is CASSVGGEETQYF. CDR3 nucleotide sequence: TGTGCCAGCAGCGTAGGGGGTGAAGAGACCCAGTACTTC.

This clonotype was picked up many times. This chain uses TRBV9 with TRBJ1-6; a possible D gene is TRBD1 (5 bases). This CDR3 comprises 14 residues. Looked up from germline, CDR1 is SGDLS and CDR2 is YYNGEE. V lost 3 bases to trimming and J lost 9 bases, with 13 bases between them. Here the CDR3 reads CASSAPPGVSPLHF. CDR3 nucleotides: TGTGCCAGCAGCGCCCCCCCGGGGGTTTCACCCCTCCACTTT.

This clonotype showed up many times. This chain uses TRBV9 with TRBJ1-5; the D gene is possibly TRBD1 (5 bases). The germline V gene has CDR1 SGDLS and CDR2 YYNGEE. This CDR3 has 16 residues. The germline V and J ends were trimmed by 0 bases and 1 base, with 11 bases remaining between them. CDR3 DNA: TGTGCCAGCAGCGTAGGGGACGGAGGAAGCAATCAGCCCCAGCATTTT. Translated, it gives CASSVGDGGSNQPQHF.

This clonotype was seen a single time. This chain connects TRBV3-1 to TRBJ1-2; a possible D gene is TRBD1 (6 bases). The germline CDR1 and CDR2 sequences are LGHDT and YNNKEL (reference sequence). Trimming shortened V by 4 bases and J by 4 bases, and 16 bases separated the two germline ends. This CDR3 contains 15 residues. The CDR3 loop reads CASSPSGGSGYGYTF. The CDR3 DNA is TGTGCCAGCAGCCCTAGTGGGGGCTCGGGCTATGGCTACACCTTC. The variable domain in full, completed from reference TRBV3-1 and TRBJ1-2, reads DTAVSQTPKYLVTQMGNDKSIKCEQNLGHDTMYWYKQDSKKFLKIMFSYNNKELIINETVPNRFSPKSPDKAHLNLHINSLELGDSAVYFCASSPSGGSGYGYTFGSGTRLTVV.

This clonotype has ten or more counts. The gene calls are TRBV5-1 and TRBJ2-7; 8 bases match TRBD1. Trimming at V came to 4 bases and at J to 3 bases, leaving 3 bases not matched to a gene. Germline CDR1 and CDR2: SGHRS and YFSETQ. The CDR3 has 13 residues. The CDR3 region is CASSQTGVYEQYV. CDR3 nucleotide sequence: TGCGCCAGCAGCCAGACAGGGGTCTACGAGCAGTACGTC.

This clonotype came up many times. The rearrangement links TRBV9 to TRBJ2-3; D remains unclear. Deletions cut 0 bases from V and 2 bases from J, with 7 bases between. Germline-derived CDR1 and CDR2 are SGDLS and YYNGEE. The length of the CDR3 is 14 residues. As DNA, the CDR3 is TGTGCCAGCAGCGTAGAACCCATCACAGATACGCAGTATTTT. This sequence encodes CASSVEPITDTQYF.

There are many counts of this clonotype. The chain recombines TRBV9 with TRBJ2-2, with TRBD2 matching 7 bases. The trim removed 2 bases at V and 1 base at J, leaving 2 bases unmatched. CDR1 SGDLS and CDR2 YYNGEE come from the germline V gene. This CDR3 has 15 residues. The CDR3 region is CASSVGGWNTGELFF. The CDR3 DNA reads TGTGCCAGCAGCGTGGGGGGGTGGAACACCGGGGAGCTGTTTTTT.

This clonotype was seen at least ten times. The chain links TRBV9 to TRBJ2-1; D is tentatively TRBD1 or TRBD2 (6 bases each). CDR1 SGDLS and CDR2 YYNGEE come from the germline V gene. The ends were cut back, 3 bases at V and 2 bases at J, with 12 bases in the middle. The CDR3 contains 15 residues. CDR3 loop: CASSAVGGAYNEQFF. CDR3 DNA sequence: TGTGCCAGCAGCGCGGTGGGGGGCGCCTACAATGAGCAGTTCTTC.

This clonotype was observed at least ten times. The CDR3 DNA reads as TGTGCCAGCAGCGTAGGGACTAGCGGGGGCACAGATACGCAGTATTTT. Translated: CASSVGTSGGTDTQYF. The chain combines TRBV9 with TRBJ2-3, with 12 bases aligning to TRBD2. Germline assignment: CDR1 SGDLS and CDR2 YYNGEE. This CDR3 region has 16 residues. V shed 0 bases and J 1 base; nucleotides not matched to a gene: 0. The full variable domain, rest sourced from reference TRBV9 and TRBJ2-3, is DSGVTQTPKHLITATGQRVTLRCSPRSGDLSVYWYQQSLDQGLQFLIQYYNGEERAKGNILERFSAQQFPDLHSELNLSSLELGDSALYFCASSVGTSGGTDTQYFGPGTRLTVL.

This clonotype was seen many times. This chain joins TRBV9 and TRBJ2-1; TRBD2 agrees at 7 bases. Germline V lookup: CDR1 SGDLS, CDR2 YYNGEE. V trimming: 1 base; J trimming: 9 bases; junction bases outside the gene matches: 7. The CDR3 is 14 residues long. In DNA form, the CDR3 reads TGTGCCAGCAGCGTATCAGGGACTAATACTGAGCAGTTCTTC. Translation: CASSVSGTNTEQFF.

The gene calls are TRBV9 and TRBJ2-2; unclear D gene. Germline V gives CDR1 SGDLS, CDR2 YYNGEE. The CDR3 loop spans 14 amino acids. V was shortened by 0 bases and J by 3 bases, with 6 bases between the two germline ends. The CDR3 nucleotides read TGTGCCAGCAGCGTAGGGTGGGACACCGGGGAGCTGTTTTTT. It codes for CASSVGWDTGELFF.